Sequencing of this T cell receptor (beta chain) was carried out in a study of early T cells in non-severe SARS-CoV-2 infection. Study-wide context: Sequencing targeted bulk RNA from unsorted whole blood, leaving chains unpaired. Study-wide results and caveats: The matching step, a VDJdb search, favored anti-spike CD8 responses and missed private and CD4 specificities.

About this clonotype: Its antigen is unknown.

V was clipped by 0 bases and J by 5 bases, with 7 bases between them. Germline CDR1 is DFQATT and CDR2 is SNEGSKA (reference sequence). The CDR3 length is 13 residues. Each cDNA molecule carried a unique molecular identifier. One entry per CDR3 protein results from TCRdb running MiXCR on the 5' RACE reads. The profile covers under 50,000 distinct CDR3 sequences, with over 3.5% appearing a single time and 6% taken by the ten largest. The genes are TRBV20-1 and TRBJ2-2, with D hard to call. The TCR was taken from an adult who was a healthcare worker with PCR-confirmed SARS-CoV-2 infection or an uninfected control (not recorded which). Source material: whole blood. CDR3 nucleotides: TGCAGTGCTAGAGATCCCGTGACCGGGGAGCTGTTTTTT. Protein sequence: CSARDPVTGELFF.